This entry concerns a single TCR beta chain. Its specificity is not known. The sample is drawn from a study of OX40 agonist ivuxolimab in advanced cancers. Study as a whole: Mean age around 60 years, range about 20 to 79; just over 80% male.

Study-level findings and limits: Researchers report that CD8+ T cells had, on average, more expanded clones than CD4+. Clonal expansion among partial responders at 0.1-3.0 mg/kg ranked near the lowest.

If patients had autoimmune disease history or systemic immunosuppression, they were excluded. TCRdb's table, derived via immunoSEQ multiplex PCR, lists solely in-frame clones and lacks some. The table shows 15,000 to 20,000 clones, with 73% occurring only once. Germline trimming cut 7 bases from V and 6 bases from J; bases unmatched to any gene: 6. The germline V gene encodes CDR1 SQVTM and CDR2 ANQGSEA. The CDR3 consists of 12 residues. Material: CD4+ or CD8+ T cells sorted from blood, obtained in a trial of the OX40 agonist ivuxolimab. The receptor comes from an adult with an advanced solid tumor such as melanoma, head and neck, liver or kidney cancer. V is TRBV29-1 and J is TRBJ1-1; TRBD1 aligns across 9 bases. This CDR3 is CSGWGQGAEAFF. DNA of the CDR3: TGCAGCGGATGGGGACAGGGCGCTGAAGCTTTCTTT.